These T cell receptor beta chains were read from a single sample in a study of T cell responses to AZD1222 COVID-19 vaccine. Method: immunoSEQ multiplex PCR; TCRdb's copy keeps in-frame clones and lacks some. The table has 150,000 to 180,000 clones, approximately 87% seen once. The specimen comprised peripheral blood, sampled on day 0 of MenACWY control vaccination. The receptors here all came from an adult in good health. Both conserved end residues are part of each CDR3. D genes are given only for firm matches. Clone size is stated in some rows and not others, as once, few, many or a class when expanded.

TRBV6-2/TRBV6-3,TRBJ1-2,-,-,TGTGCCAGCAGTTACGGGTCCGACGGCGCTGGCTACACCTTC,CASSYGSDGAGYTF
TRBV7-2,TRBJ1-5,-,few,TGTGCCAGCAGCCCCAGGGGACACCCCAATCAGCCCCAGCATTTT,CASSPRGHPNQPQHF
TRBV3-1/TRBV3-2,TRBJ2-1,TRBD2,once,TGTGCCAGCAGCCAAGATCCCTTGGCGGGGGGCTCCTACAATGAGCAGTTCTTC,CASSQDPLAGGSYNEQFF
TRBV27,TRBJ2-7,-,few,TGTGCCAGCCGACAGGCCAACTCCTACGAGCAGTACTTC,CASRQANSYEQYF
TRBV7-2,TRBJ2-7,-,-,TGTGCCAGCAGCTTAATGGAGGCAGTAGCCTACGAGCAGTACTTC,CASSLMEAVAYEQYF
TRBV19,TRBJ2-2,-,-,TGTGCCAGTAGTAAATGGACGGGAAACACCGGGGAGCTGTTTTTT,CASSKWTGNTGELFF
TRBV5-1,TRBJ2-7,TRBD2,-,TGCGCCAGCAGCCCACCACTGCCGCTAGCGGACGAGCAGTACTTC,CASSPPLPLADEQYF
TRBV5-5,TRBJ1-2,TRBD1,-,TGTGCCAGCAGAGAAGTGACAGGGCCAAGCTATGGCTACACCTTC,CASREVTGPSYGYTF
TRBV19,TRBJ1-6,TRBD1,-,TGTGCCAGTAGTATACAGGGGGATGGATCACCCCTCCACTTT,CASSIQGDGSPLHF
TRBV21-1,TRBJ1-4,-,-,TGTGCCAGCACCACCGGGGGAGGAGAAAAACTGTTTTTT,CASTTGGGEKLFF
TRBV10-3,TRBJ2-1,TRBD2,-,TGTGCCATCAGTGAGTCGACAGGGGTGGCTCTAGCGGGAGATGAGCAGTTCTTC,CAISESTGVALAGDEQFF
TRBV24-1,TRBJ2-7,TRBD2,-,TGTGCCACCAGTGAAGCGGGGAGGGCCTCCTACGAGCAGTACTTC,CATSEAGRASYEQYF
TRBV28,TRBJ1-6,-,-,TGTGCCAGCAGCCCGACGGACCGCGTTTCACCCCTCCACTTT,CASSPTDRVSPLHF
TRBV12-3/TRBV12-4,TRBJ2-1,TRBD2,few,TGTGCCAGCAATCGGGGGGCCTACAATGAGCAGTTCTTC,CASNRGAYNEQFF
TRBV7-9,TRBJ1-1,-,-,TGTGCCAGCAGAGCAGGATGGCGGAGCCGGAACACTGAAGCTTTCTTT,CASRAGWRSRNTEAFF
TRBV7-8,TRBJ1-1,-,-,TGTGCCAGCAGCTTAGGGGGCCCCATGAACACTGAAGCTTTCTTT,CASSLGGPMNTEAFF